This TCR beta chain emerged from a study of cytomegalovirus exposure and HLA in healthy donors. A note on this clone: Its antigen is as yet unknown.

Sequencing was performed with immunoSEQ multiplex PCR; in TCRdb, only in-frame clones are kept and a portion is missing. Of about 240,000 clones detected, just under 90% appear once; the ten largest clones hold less than 3%. Notes on the study in general: Confirmation in vitro established that three CMV-associated chains were specific for CMV antigens.

Germline V gene data show CDR1 as LNHDA and CDR2 as SQIVND (reference sequence). There are 13 residues in the CDR3. The V gene lost 5 bases and the J gene lost 0 bases, with 5 bases spanning the gap. The sequenced material came from PBMCs. The clonotype comes from a man between 18 and 29 years old in good health and CMV-seronegative. This rearrangement joins TRBV19 to TRBJ1-3; D unresolved. This CDR3 reads CASSRDSGNTIYF. The DNA of the CDR3 is TGTGCCAGTAGTCGGGACTCTGGAAACACCATATATTTT.